This record covers a single TCR beta chain. Study processing details: Reference gene primer amplification yielded estimated nucleated cell counts. TCRdb's table, derived via immunoSEQ multiplex PCR, lists solely in-frame clones and lacks some. That table furnishes V, J and clone size, whereas the DNA furnished D and trimming. Of 170,000 or so clones listed, more than 85% are singletons. The data belong to a study of blood T cell repertoires in COVID-19. Study-level information: The United States, Italy and Spain were the sources of the acute and convalescent COVID-19 samples. In each case, the material was cDNA or gDNA derived from T cells, B-cell-depleted T cells, or PBMCs.

Germline values: CDR1 LGHDT, CDR2 YNNKEL (reference sequence). V was pared by 1 base and J by 1 base, with 7 bases of the junction left unmatched. CDR3 length: 17 residues. The receptor's source is a man aged 45-65 years with acute or convalescent COVID-19. The genes are TRBV3-1 (or the pseudogene TRBV3-2) and TRBJ2-3; 8 positions match TRBD2. The sample consisted of peripheral blood. Here the CDR3 reads CASSQASGLAGTDTQYF. DNA for the CDR3: TGTGCCAGCAGCCAAGCATCTGGACTAGCAGGCACAGATACGCAGTATTTT.